Below, 20 T cell receptor beta chains from the same sample are listed, as sequenced in a study of spatial heterogeneity in lung cancer. Stated time point: sample taken at primary tumor resection. A single record per CDR3 protein comes from TCRdb applying MiXCR to the 5' RACE reads. Of 10,000 to 15,000 distinct CDR3 sequences in the sample, less than 4.5% were seen once. This material consisted of PBMCs, taken at surgery. These receptors all stem from a male donor with early-stage non-small cell lung cancer.

This clonotype has ten or more counts. J is TRBJ2-7 and V is TRBV6-8; maybe TRBD2 (7 bases). V was shortened by 11 bases and J by 1 base, with 18 bases between the two germline ends. Germline V gene data show CDR1 as MNHGY and CDR2 as SAAAGT. The CDR3 consists of 14 residues. The CDR3 sequence: CAHARGAWSYEQYF. CDR3 coding DNA: TGTGCCCACGCACGGGGGGCCTGGTCCTACGAGCAGTACTTC.

This clonotype was seen many times. V gene TRBV29-1 combines with J gene TRBJ2-7; 9 nucleotides agree with TRBD1. Germline assignment: CDR1 SQVTM and CDR2 ANQGSEA. CDR3 size: 13 residues. The J segment lost 2 bases and the V segment lost 7 bases, leaving 6 bases of the junction unmatched. The CDR3 is CSAAGTGTYEQYF. The CDR3 DNA reads as TGCAGCGCAGCCGGGACAGGGACCTACGAGCAGTACTTC.

This clonotype was seen ten or more times. The chain has TRBV12-3 or TRBV12-4 and TRBJ2-1; perhaps D is TRBD1 or TRBD2 (5 bases each). This CDR3 spans 13 amino acids. V was shortened by 6 bases and J by 9 bases, with 15 bases between the two germline ends. CDR3 loop: CASRYPGGLEQFF. For the CDR3, the DNA is TGTGCCAGCAGATACCCTGGGGGTCTTGAGCAGTTCTTC.

By proportion, this clonotype is medium-sized. V and J are TRBV2 and TRBJ2-7; D might be TRBD1 (6 bases). CDR3 size: 14 residues. Trimming pared 1 base from V and 3 bases from J, leaving 10 bases between. Per the germline V gene, CDR1 is SNHLY and CDR2 is FYNNEI. CDR3 bases: TGTGCCAGCAGTGAAGACAGGGCACTCTACGAGCAGTACTTC. Translated, it gives CASSEDRALYEQYF.

This clonotype has a count of ten or more. The chain employs TRBV18 and TRBJ1-2; 7 nucleotides line up with TRBD1. The CDR3 length is 17 residues. The germline V gene encodes CDR1 KGHSH and CDR2 LQKENI. V was clipped by 2 bases and J by 4 bases; unmatched bases: 13. CDR3 amino acids: CASSPFSTGEVVYGYTF. CDR3 nucleotide sequence: TGTGCCAGCTCACCATTCAGCACAGGGGAGGTCGTCTATGGCTACACCTTC.

This clonotype was observed many times. This chain links TRBV4-1 with TRBJ2-7, with TRBD2 matching 11 bases. V lost 3 bases, J lost 1 base, and 2 bases stayed unmatched. The CDR3 runs to 15 residues. The germline V gene has CDR1 MGHRA and CDR2 YSYEKL. For the CDR3, the DNA is TGCGCCAGCAGCCATTGGACTAGCGGGTCCTACGAGCAGTACTTC. Encoded protein: CASSHWTSGSYEQYF.

This clonotype occurred many times. The chain is built from TRBV4-1 and TRBJ2-3; no firm D call. The germline CDR1 and CDR2 sequences are MGHRA and YSYEKL. The CDR3 runs to 13 residues. The V end was cut by 3 bases, the J end by 3 bases, with 7 bases between. The CDR3 DNA sequence: TGCGCCAGCAGCCAGTCACGAACAGATACGCAGTATTTT. Amino acids: CASSQSRTDTQYF.

This clonotype appeared many times. V and J are TRBV5-1 and TRBJ2-2, with 7 positions matching TRBD2. CDR3 size: 17 residues. The V and J ends lost 2 bases and 6 bases, in that order; junction bases with no gene match: 13. CDR1 is SGHRS and CDR2 is YFSETQ in the germline V gene. CDR3 in amino acids: CASSFSLGGSSAGELFF. The CDR3 DNA is TGCGCCAGCAGCTTTTCCCTGGGCGGGAGCTCAGCCGGGGAGCTGTTTTTT.

This chain uses TRBV3-1 with TRBJ2-7; 13 bases line up with TRBD2. The trim removed 4 bases at V and 8 bases at J, leaving 5 bases unmatched. The CDR3 runs to 14 residues. CDR1 LGHDT and CDR2 YNNKEL come from the germline V gene (reference sequence). The DNA of the CDR3 is TGTGCCAGCAGCCCAACTAGCGGGAGGGCCCAGCAGTACTTC. Translation gives CASSPTSGRAQQYF.

In its sample, this clonotype was seen many times. The V gene is TRBV10-3, the J gene TRBJ2-1, with 10 bases that match TRBD2. V was clipped by 9 bases and J by 9 bases; unmatched bases: 5. Germline values: CDR1 ENHRY, CDR2 SYGVKD. This CDR3 region has 12 residues. This chain's CDR3 is CAIAGGSSEQFF. CDR3 in DNA: TGTGCCATAGCGGGAGGGAGCTCTGAGCAGTTCTTC.

Many counts were recorded for this clonotype. The chain has TRBV5-1 and TRBJ2-4, with 7 bases matching TRBD1. Per germline, CDR1 SGHRS and CDR2 YFSETQ. The CDR3 has 15 amino acids. The trim removed 0 bases at V and 6 bases at J, leaving 6 bases unmatched. CDR3 sequence (DNA): TGCGCCAGCAGCTTGGGGGACAGTAAATTAAACATTCAGTACTTC. It is translated as CASSLGDSKLNIQYF.

This clonotype was seen ten or more times. This chain uses TRBV5-1 with TRBJ2-1; D is unresolved. V was pared by 6 bases and J by 4 bases, with 11 bases between. Per germline, CDR1 SGHRS and CDR2 YFSETQ. The CDR3 runs 13 residues. CDR3 residues: CASTTTVYNEQFF. The DNA for the CDR3 is TGCGCCAGCACCACCACAGTTTACAATGAGCAGTTCTTC.

This clonotype occurred many times. V usage is TRBV12-3 or TRBV12-4 and J usage is TRBJ1-1; D possibly corresponds to TRBD1 (6 bases). V lost 6 bases and J 1 base, leaving 9 bases between the germline ends. The CDR3 consists of 13 residues. CDR3 DNA: TGTGCCAGCAGACCGGACAGGAACACTGAAGCTTTCTTT. Encoded protein: CASRPDRNTEAFF.

This clonotype has just a few counts. This chain links TRBV5-4 with TRBJ2-5, with TRBD2 matching over 10 bases. This CDR3 has 15 amino acids. V lost 3 bases to trimming and J lost 1 base; unmatched junction nucleotides: 3. Germline V gives CDR1 SGHNT, CDR2 YYREEE (reference sequence). CDR3 in amino acids: CASSSLAGAQETQYF. In DNA, the CDR3 is TGTGCCAGCAGCTCCCTAGCGGGAGCCCAAGAGACCCAGTACTTC.

Many counts were recorded for this clonotype. The genes are TRBV18 and TRBJ2-5; 7 bases are a match to TRBD1. The V segment lost 3 bases and the J segment 2 bases; nucleotides outside the gene matches: 0. This CDR3 has 13 residues. In germline, CDR1 is KGHSH, CDR2 LQKENI. The DNA for the CDR3 is TGTGCCAGCTCACCGGGACAGCAAGAGACCCAGTACTTC. Amino acid sequence: CASSPGQQETQYF.

Ten or more counts support this clonotype. The chain couples TRBV5-8 to TRBJ2-5; unclear D gene. Trimming shortened V by 0 bases and J by 5 bases, and 11 bases separated the two germline ends. Germline V lookup: CDR1 SGHTS, CDR2 YDEGEE. This CDR3 spans 14 amino acids. CDR3 sequence reads: CASSLEGISETQYF. CDR3 DNA sequence: TGTGCCAGCAGCTTGGAAGGAATCAGCGAGACCCAGTACTTC.

This clonotype showed up many times. This chain joins TRBV5-1 and TRBJ2-2, with 13 bases matching TRBD2. The germline gives CDR1 SGHRS, CDR2 YFSETQ. J gave up 2 bases and V 9 bases, and 13 bases lay outside the gene matches. This CDR3 spans 18 amino acids. The CDR3 sequence is CATRTSGLAGVNTGELFF. CDR3 nucleotide sequence: TGCGCCACCCGAACCTCCGGACTAGCGGGAGTCAACACCGGGGAGCTGTTTTTT. Full variable domain (outside the CDR3, taken from reference TRBV5-1 and TRBJ2-2): KAGVTQTPRYLIKTRGQQVTLSCSPISGHRSVSWYQQTPGQGLQFLFEYFSETQRNKGNFPGRFSGRQFSNSRSEMNVSTLELGDSALYLCATRTSGLAGVNTGELFFGEGSRLTVL.

In its sample, this clonotype was seen many times. The chain couples TRBV10-3 to TRBJ2-5, with D unclear. This CDR3 spans 12 amino acids. The germline V and J ends were trimmed by 6 bases and 1 base, with 6 bases remaining between them. The germline V gene has CDR1 ENHRY and CDR2 SYGVKD. The CDR3 bases are TGTGCCATCAGAGGGCTCCAAGAGACCCAGTACTTC. This encodes CAIRGLQETQYF.

This clonotype was detected ten times or more. This sequence joins TRBV4-1 and TRBJ1-5, with a possible D match to TRBD1 (6 bases). Germline V gene sequence: CDR1 MGHRA, CDR2 YSYEKL. V gave up 1 base and J gave up 2 bases, with 15 bases separating them. The CDR3 sequence is 17 residues long. Here the CDR3 reads CASSQGPRGRRNQPQHF. Here the CDR3 DNA reads TGCGCCAGCAGCCAAGGGCCCAGGGGACGGCGCAATCAGCCCCAGCATTTT.

This clonotype came up many times. The genes are TRBV11-2 and TRBJ2-7, with D uncertain. CDR1 and CDR2 from the germline V gene are SGHAT and FQNNGV. The V end was cut by 0 bases, the J end by 1 base, with 1 base between. This CDR3 comprises 12 residues. The CDR3 reads CASSLESYEQYF. The CDR3 DNA reads as TGTGCCAGCAGCTTAGAATCCTACGAGCAGTACTTC.